A single sample gave rise to the 29 T cell receptor beta chains below, sequenced in a study of blood T cells in healthy people across ages. A sample-barcoded 5' primer and a J-beta primer mix were used in a second PCR of about 7 to 12 cycles. TCRdb reprocessed the 5' RACE reads with MiXCR, giving one entry per CDR3 protein. The profile shows about 1.1 million distinct CDR3 sequences, roughly two fifths of them singletons. The sequenced material came from blood. The source is a man in his late teens or twenties in good health.

This clonotype appeared once. This rearrangement joins TRBV4-1 to TRBJ1-1; 10 nucleotides align to TRBD1. The V gene's germline CDR1 is MGHRA and CDR2 YSYEKL. This CDR3 is 17 amino acids long. V trimming: 4 bases; J trimming: 5 bases; junction bases outside the gene matches: 13. The CDR3 protein is CASSPEDRDRGRTEAFF. In DNA form, the CDR3 reads TGCGCCAGCAGCCCCGAAGATAGAGACAGGGGGCGGACTGAAGCTTTCTTT.

The rearrangement links TRBV5-1 to TRBJ2-2, with TRBD1 matching 7 bases. The junction had 14 bases not matched to a gene; V was cut back by 4 bases and J by 2 bases. Germline V lookup: CDR1 SGHRS, CDR2 YFSETQ. This CDR3 is 18 amino acids long. The CDR3 sequence: CASSEDRSIRINTGELFF. As DNA, the CDR3 is TGCGCCAGCAGCGAGGACAGGAGTATTCGGATTAACACCGGGGAGCTGTTTTTT. The complete variable domain, with remaining parts taken from reference TRBV5-1 and TRBJ2-2, reads KAGVTQTPRYLIKTRGQQVTLSCSPISGHRSVSWYQQTPGQGLQFLFEYFSETQRNKGNFPGRFSGRQFSNSRSEMNVSTLELGDSALYLCASSEDRSIRINTGELFFGEGSRLTVL.

The V gene is TRBV4-1, the J gene TRBJ2-5, with TRBD2 matching 11 bases. The CDR3 extends over 16 amino acids. J gave up 5 bases and V 4 bases, and 9 bases lay outside the gene matches. CDR1 is MGHRA, CDR2 YSYEKL, per germline. DNA of the CDR3: TGCGCCAGCAGCCTGGGGACTAGCGGAAAATGGGAGACCCAGTACTTC. This encodes CASSLGTSGKWETQYF.

This clonotype occurred many times. This sequence joins TRBV7-9 and TRBJ1-1; D remains unclear. From germline, CDR1 is SEHNR and CDR2 FQNEAQ (reference sequence). The CDR3 covers 15 residues. Trimming removed 5 bases from V and 0 bases from J, with 13 bases in between. CDR3 region: CASSTRVGLNTEAFF. The CDR3 region has the DNA TGTGCCAGCAGCACTAGGGTGGGGTTGAACACTGAAGCTTTCTTT.

Only a few counts were recorded for this clonotype. The chain uses TRBV6-2 or TRBV6-3 and TRBJ2-1; no reliable D call. The length of the CDR3 is 15 residues. Germline assignment: CDR1 MNHEY and CDR2 SVGEGT. V was clipped by 0 bases and J by 10 bases, with 16 bases between them. The CDR3 here is CASSYSTVDSVEQFF. The CDR3 DNA reads as TGTGCCAGCAGTTACTCGACGGTGGATTCAGTGGAGCAGTTCTTC.

V is TRBV10-3 and J is TRBJ2-3, with D perhaps given as TRBD1 or TRBD2 (5 bases each). Trimming shortened V by 4 bases and J by 6 bases, and 14 bases separated the two germline ends. Per germline, CDR1 ENHRY and CDR2 SYGVKD. CDR3 length: 14 residues. The CDR3 sequence: CAISAHGGSDTQYF. As DNA, the CDR3 is TGTGCCATCAGTGCACATGGGGGATCTGATACGCAGTATTTT.

At least ten counts were recorded for this clonotype. V gene TRBV4-3 combines with J gene TRBJ2-3; D call uncertain. Looked up from germline, CDR1 is LGHNA and CDR2 is YSLEER. CDR3 size: 15 residues. V was cut by 0 bases and J by 6 bases, with 13 bases left in between. CDR3 loop: CASSQEVKASDTQYF. CDR3 nucleotides: TGCGCCAGCAGCCAAGAAGTTAAGGCTTCCGATACGCAGTATTTT.

Remarks on this clonotype: Germline is not matched at one junction end, which may reflect a read error. The chain combines TRBV9 with TRBJ1-6; 7 bases are shared with TRBD1. The V gene's germline CDR1 is SGDLS and CDR2 YYNGEE. The CDR3 runs 14 residues. CDR3 bases: TGTGCCAGCAGCGGACAGGGAAGTAATTCACCCCTCCATTTT. Translated, it gives CASSGQGSNSPLHF.

The chain couples TRBV11-2 to TRBJ2-7; 7 bases align to TRBD1. TRBJ2-5 explains the end of the DNA better; the J call may be wrong. CDR1 is SGHAT and CDR2 is FQNNGV in the germline V gene. This CDR3 comprises 16 residues. The CDR3 loop is CASSRQKKGAGETQYF. The CDR3 nucleotides read TGTGCCAGCAGCCGCCAGAAAAAGGGGGCCGGAGAGACCCAGTACTTC.

The V and J genes are TRBV29-1 and TRBJ2-7; weak D call: TRBD1 (6 bases). The length of the CDR3 is 13 residues. V shed 6 bases and J shed 7 bases, with 19 bases lying between them. Germline CDR1 is SQVTM and CDR2 is ANQGSEA. The CDR3 region has the DNA TGCAGCGTCCTACAGGGTTTAGGTAATGAGCAGTACTTC. Amino acids: CSVLQGLGNEQYF.

This clonotype was seen more than once but under ten times. The J gene is TRBJ2-4, the V gene TRBV4-2, with D perhaps matching TRBD2 (5 bases). The germline V and J ends were trimmed by 1 base and 0 bases, with 19 bases remaining between them. This CDR3 region has 19 residues. Germline CDR1 LGHNA, CDR2 YNFKEQ. The CDR3 is CASSQVGLDVGLAKNIQYF. In DNA form, the CDR3 reads TGTGCCAGCAGCCAAGTTGGATTAGATGTAGGACTAGCCAAAAACATTCAGTACTTC.

This clonotype was detected only a few times. The CDR3 nucleotides are TGTGCCAGCAGCGGGGGGGGACTATTCGGGGAAAAACTGTTTTTT. Translated: CASSGGGLFGEKLFF. J is TRBJ1-4 and V is TRBV7-2; possible D gene TRBD1, 5 bases. This CDR3 comprises 15 residues. CDR1 and CDR2 from the germline V gene are SGHTA and FQGNSA. V gave up 5 bases and J gave up 8 bases, with 18 bases separating them.

The chain uses TRBV20-1 and TRBJ2-3; 11 bases map to TRBD1. Germline loops: CDR1 DFQATT, CDR2 SNEGSKA (reference sequence). V dropped 3 bases and J dropped 4; count of bases not matched to a gene: 3. This CDR3 contains 14 residues. The CDR3 protein is CSASGGQGADTQYF. CDR3 bases: TGCAGTGCTAGTGGGGGACAGGGGGCAGATACGCAGTATTTT.

This clonotype has more than one count but fewer than ten. CDR3 loop: CASSPDLQGGGYTF. The CDR3 coding sequence is TGCGCCAGCAGCCCTGATTTACAGGGAGGTGGCTACACCTTC. This chain joins TRBV5-1 and TRBJ1-2; TRBD1 might be the D (6 bases). Germline CDR1 is SGHRS and CDR2 is YFSETQ. Trimming took off 4 bases at V and 7 bases at J, with 17 bases between the two ends. The CDR3 runs 14 residues.

The chain employs TRBV20-1 and TRBJ2-1, with 7 bases aligning to TRBD2. The CDR3 runs to 14 residues. CDR1 is DFQATT and CDR2 is SNEGSKA in the germline V gene (reference sequence). V shed 6 bases, J shed 5 bases, and the junction held 10 bases outside the gene matches. The DNA for the CDR3 is TGCAGTGCGGAACCGCCCGGGACTAACAATGAGCAGTTCTTC. Translating it yields CSAEPPGTNNEQFF.

The genes are TRBV10-3 and TRBJ1-6; 9 bases map to TRBD1. Germline-derived CDR1 and CDR2 are ENHRY and SYGVKD. The CDR3 is 14 residues long. V trimming: 5 bases; J trimming: 5 bases; junction bases outside the gene matches: 1. The DNA for the CDR3 is TGTGCCATCAGTCGGGACAGGGATAATTCACCCCTCCACTTT. Its translation: CAISRDRDNSPLHF.

The V gene is TRBV20-1, the J gene TRBJ2-1; no clear D gene. Germline-derived CDR1 and CDR2 are DFQATT and SNEGSKA (reference sequence). CDR3 size: 12 residues. V was cut by 1 base and J by 3 bases, with 4 bases left in between. CDR3 in DNA: TGCAGTGCTAGAGGTCACTACAATGAGCAGTTCTTC. It yields the protein CSARGHYNEQFF.

J is TRBJ1-1 and V is TRBV20-1, with a tentative D call TRBD1 (6 bases). The ends were cut back, 7 bases at V and 4 bases at J, with 16 bases in the middle. Germline V gene lookup returns CDR1 DFQATT and CDR2 SNEGSKA (reference sequence). There are 13 residues in the CDR3. CDR3 nucleotides: TGCAGTGGAGGGGGGGCGAGTCGCACTGAAGCTTTCTTT. Protein: CSGGGASRTEAFF.

This clonotype appeared a few times. The V and J genes are TRBV7-9 and TRBJ1-1, with 9 bases lining up with TRBD1. V shed 5 bases and J 3 bases; nucleotides not matched to a gene: 7. CDR3 length: 15 residues. Per germline, CDR1 SEHNR and CDR2 FQNEAQ (reference sequence). The CDR3 DNA reads TGTGCCAGCAGCCCACTACAGGGGGCTGACACTGAAGCTTTCTTT. It codes for CASSPLQGADTEAFF.

The chain recombines TRBV9 with TRBJ2-2, with D perhaps matching TRBD1 or TRBD2 (5 bases each). The V end lost 3 bases, the J end lost 10 bases, and 19 bases lay between the germline ends. This CDR3 contains 15 residues. Germline V gene data show CDR1 as SGDLS and CDR2 as YYNGEE. CDR3 nucleotide sequence: TGTGCCAGCAGCGCTTCAGGGTCGGGGAAAGAGGAGCTGTTTTTT. Translated: CASSASGSGKEELFF.

This clonotype was counted only a few times. J is TRBJ2-3 and V is TRBV4-1; 11 bases are shared with TRBD2. Germline CDR1 and CDR2: MGHRA and YSYEKL. Trimming at V came to 3 bases and at J to 2 bases, leaving 10 bases not matched to a gene. The CDR3 has 18 amino acids. The CDR3 DNA sequence: TGCGCCAGCAGCCAGAATAAAGGACTAGCGGGTATCACAGATACGCAGTATTTT. The encoded protein is CASSQNKGLAGITDTQYF.

The chain carries TRBV20-1 and TRBJ1-2; D may be TRBD1 (5 bases). There are 15 residues in the CDR3. The V gene lost 0 bases and the J gene lost 3 bases, with 14 bases spanning the gap. Germline CDR1 DFQATT, CDR2 SNEGSKA (reference sequence). Written as DNA, the CDR3 is TGCAGTGCTAGAGATCTCCGGGGCGTGCACTATGGCTACACCTTC. As protein: CSARDLRGVHYGYTF.

In its sample, this clonotype was seen a few times. This rearrangement joins TRBV7-9 to TRBJ2-3, with D tentatively TRBD2 (5 bases). Germline CDR1 and CDR2: SEHNR and FQNEAQ (reference sequence). V lost 2 bases and J 3 bases, leaving 18 bases between the germline ends. This CDR3 spans 17 amino acids. The CDR3 loop reads CASSLNIGDRRTDTQYF. The CDR3 bases are TGTGCCAGCAGCTTAAATATCGGGGATCGACGGACAGATACGCAGTATTTT. Full variable domain (rest looked up from reference TRBV7-9 and TRBJ2-3): DTGVSQNPRHKITKRGQNVTFRCDPISEHNRLYWYRQTLGQGPEFLTYFQNEAQLEKSRLLSDRFSAERPKGSFSTLEIQRTEQGDSAMYLCASSLNIGDRRTDTQYFGPGTRLTVL.

The rearrangement links TRBV7-2 to TRBJ1-4; no clear D. Looked up from germline, CDR1 is SGHTA and CDR2 is FQGNSA. V was cut by 1 base and J by 4 bases, with 7 bases left in between. CDR3 length equals 14 residues. CDR3 nucleotides: TGTGCCAGCAGCTTAGGCGTTCTTAATGAAAAACTGTTTTTT. Protein product: CASSLGVLNEKLFF.

J is TRBJ2-2 and V is TRBV30, with D tentatively TRBD2 (6 bases). This CDR3 contains 13 residues. V gave up 4 bases and J gave up 6 bases, with 12 bases separating them. Germline CDR1 GTSNPN, CDR2 SVGIG (reference sequence). The CDR3 sequence is CAWTGRFAGELFF. The CDR3, as DNA: TGTGCCTGGACAGGGAGGTTTGCCGGGGAGCTGTTTTTT.

This clonotype was counted between two and nine times. The rearrangement links TRBV20-1 to TRBJ1-2, with D unclear. This CDR3 is 12 amino acids long. The V end was cut by 6 bases, the J end by 1 base, with 9 bases between. CDR1 is DFQATT and CDR2 is SNEGSKA in the germline V gene (reference sequence). The CDR3 here is CSAPGVNYGYTF. CDR3 coding DNA: TGCAGTGCCCCCGGGGTTAACTATGGCTACACCTTC.

This clonotype was counted between two and nine times. The V gene is TRBV10-2, the J gene TRBJ1-1; 8 bases map to TRBD1. CDR1 and CDR2 from the germline V gene are WSHSY and SAAADI. The CDR3 sequence is 14 residues long. With V trimmed by 3 bases and J by 4 bases, 4 bases remained unmatched. Here the CDR3 reads CASSEQDRATEAFF. The CDR3 DNA follows: TGCGCCAGCAGTGAACAGGACAGGGCCACTGAAGCTTTCTTT.

The genes are TRBV21-1 and TRBJ1-5. TRBV21-1 is designated a pseudogene. The CDR3 runs 18 residues. The DNA of the CDR3 is TGTGCCAGCAGCCCAGGTGGGAGGTTACACTATAGCAATCAGCCCCAGCATTTT. Its protein is CASSPGGRLHYSNQPQHF.

The chain combines TRBV9 with TRBJ1-1; no reliable D call. Germline CDR1 reads SGDLS; CDR2 reads YYNGEE. V gave up 0 bases and J gave up 6 bases, with 6 bases separating them. The CDR3 extends over 12 amino acids. The CDR3 reads CASSVDGSEAFF. CDR3 in DNA: TGTGCCAGCAGCGTAGACGGATCTGAAGCTTTCTTT.